This entry concerns a single T cell receptor beta chain. These data belong to a study of cytomegalovirus exposure and HLA in healthy donors. Primers included in the PCR were 60 Vbeta and 13 Jbeta primers. Clones were sequenced by immunoSEQ multiplex PCR, and TCRdb holds only the in-frame ones, with some missing. The table shows over 95,000 clones, with 77% occurring only once. Germline assignment: CDR1 MNHNY and CDR2 SVGAGI (reference sequence). V gave up 2 bases and J gave up 0 bases; unmatched junction bases: 4. This CDR3 spans 15 amino acids. Sequencing was done on a sample of PBMCs. This TCR derives from a man between 40 and 49 years old in good health and CMV-seropositive. The chain couples TRBV6-6 to TRBJ2-7, with TRBD1 identical over 7 bases. In DNA form, the CDR3 reads TGTGCCAGCAGTTACACCGGGGACAGCTCCTACGAGCAGTACTTC. It is translated as CASSYTGDSSYEQYF.